This T cell receptor beta chain was sequenced during a study of T cell responses to AZD1222 COVID-19 vaccine. The method was immunoSEQ multiplex PCR; TCRdb's version includes in-frame clones alone and lacks a portion of them. The sample contains more than 80,000 clones, 88% of which appear only once. The CDR3 totals 13 residues. J was trimmed by 6 bases and V by 5 bases; bases with no gene match: 4. Notes on this clone: What it recognizes is unknown.

Study-wide findings and caveats: Donor demographics were predominantly white British with a female majority; clonal diversity may be underestimated.

This clonotype originated in an adult in good health. The chain uses TRBV12-3 or TRBV12-4 and TRBJ1-5; 7 nucleotides agree with TRBD1. Sample: peripheral blood, taken on day 0 of AZD1222 vaccination. CDR3 loop: CASSRNRGQPQHF. The CDR3 bases are TGTGCCAGCAGTCGGAACAGGGGTCAGCCCCAGCATTTT.